This is a list of T cell receptor beta chains from one sample in a study of neurological immune-mediated disorders. One entry per CDR3 protein results from TCRdb running MiXCR on the 5' RACE reads. The table includes tens of thousands of distinct CDR3 sequences, under 6.5% detected once. Input material: CD4+ T cells from blood. The source is a woman aged 40 to 49 in good health. Each CDR3 is given with its conserved first and last residue. The order of the fields is CDR3 DNA, CDR3 protein, J gene, clone size, CDR3 length, V gene, D gene. A D gene is named only where the DNA matches it firmly. The size of a clone is reported for some rows only, either as once, few or many, or as a class for expanded clones.

CDR3 DNA: TGTGCCAGCAGTCCCTCCGTCACTGAAGCTTTCTTT; CDR3 protein: CASSPSVTEAFF; J gene: TRBJ1-1; clone size: once; CDR3 length: 12; V gene: TRBV2; D gene: -
CDR3 DNA: TGTGCCAGCAGCTCGACTAGCGTAAGGAGGAATGAGCAGTTCTTC; CDR3 protein: CASSSTSVRRNEQFF; J gene: TRBJ2-1; clone size: many; CDR3 length: 15; V gene: TRBV12-3/TRBV12-4; D gene: TRBD2
CDR3 DNA: TGTGCCAGCAGCGTAGCAAGCAAGGGTAAACACGAGCAGTACTTC; CDR3 protein: CASSVASKGKHEQYF; J gene: TRBJ2-7; clone size: many; CDR3 length: 15; V gene: TRBV9; D gene: -
CDR3 DNA: TGTGCCAGCAGCTCCGGGCTCATAGGGGCGGGAGGGGAGCAGTACTTC; CDR3 protein: CASSSGLIGAGGEQYF; J gene: TRBJ2-7; clone size: many; CDR3 length: 16; V gene: TRBV11-2; D gene: TRBD2
CDR3 DNA: TGCAGTGCTAATCGGGGTACCACTGGAAGCTCCTATAATTCACCCCTCCACTTT; CDR3 protein: CSANRGTTGSSYNSPLHF; J gene: TRBJ1-6; clone size: many; CDR3 length: 18; V gene: TRBV20-1; D gene: -
CDR3 DNA: TGTGCCACCTCGGACAGGGCAGGGTACGAGCAGTACTTC; CDR3 protein: CATSDRAGYEQYF; J gene: TRBJ2-7; clone size: many; CDR3 length: 13; V gene: TRBV6-5; D gene: TRBD1
CDR3 DNA: TGTGCCAGCAGCAACCCCGGGACAGGGAGCAATCAGCCCCAGCATTTT; CDR3 protein: CASSNPGTGSNQPQHF; J gene: TRBJ1-5; clone size: -; CDR3 length: 16; V gene: TRBV21-1; D gene: -
CDR3 DNA: TGTGCCAGCAGCTCCCCCAGCGGGAGAAGGTACGAGCAGTACTTC; CDR3 protein: CASSSPSGRRYEQYF; J gene: TRBJ2-7; clone size: many; CDR3 length: 15; V gene: TRBV6-5; D gene: TRBD2
CDR3 DNA: TGTGCCATCAGTTCACGAGTAGGGAATGAGCAGTTCTTC; CDR3 protein: CAISSRVGNEQFF; J gene: TRBJ2-1; clone size: many; CDR3 length: 13; V gene: TRBV10-3; D gene: -
CDR3 DNA: TGTGCCAGCAGCCCACTAGCGGGAGGAATAGATACGCAGTATTTT; CDR3 protein: CASSPLAGGIDTQYF; J gene: TRBJ2-3; clone size: many; CDR3 length: 15; V gene: TRBV12-3/TRBV12-4; D gene: TRBD2
CDR3 DNA: TGTGCCAGCAGCTTGAGATTGAACGAGCAGTACTTC; CDR3 protein: CASSLRLNEQYF; J gene: TRBJ2-7; clone size: many; CDR3 length: 12; V gene: TRBV5-6; D gene: -
CDR3 DNA: TGCAGCGTTTCAAAAGACTCCTACGAGCAGTACTTC; CDR3 protein: CSVSKDSYEQYF; J gene: TRBJ2-7; clone size: many; CDR3 length: 12; V gene: TRBV29-1; D gene: -
CDR3 DNA: TGTGCCACCAGCAGTCTAGCGGGAGATGGGTCCTACGAGCAGTACTTC; CDR3 protein: CATSSLAGDGSYEQYF; J gene: TRBJ2-7; clone size: many; CDR3 length: 16; V gene: TRBV15; D gene: TRBD2
CDR3 DNA: TGTGCCAGCAGTTTATTGGGCGGGAGTACAGATACGCAGTATTTT; CDR3 protein: CASSLLGGSTDTQYF; J gene: TRBJ2-3; clone size: many; CDR3 length: 15; V gene: TRBV12-3/TRBV12-4; D gene: TRBD2
CDR3 DNA: TGCGCCAGCAGGACCGACAGGGTCACCGGGGAGCTGTTTTTT; CDR3 protein: CASRTDRVTGELFF; J gene: TRBJ2-2; clone size: many; CDR3 length: 14; V gene: TRBV5-1; D gene: TRBD1
CDR3 DNA: TGTGCCAGCAGTTTTTTGGGCGGAAGCACAGATACGCAGTATTTT; CDR3 protein: CASSFLGGSTDTQYF; J gene: TRBJ2-3; clone size: many; CDR3 length: 15; V gene: TRBV27; D gene: -
CDR3 DNA: TGCGCCAGCAGCGCGCGAGAGGGGGACACTGAAGCTTTCTTT; CDR3 protein: CASSAREGDTEAFF; J gene: TRBJ1-1; clone size: many; CDR3 length: 14; V gene: TRBV5-1; D gene: -
CDR3 DNA: TGCGCCAGCAGCCCGACACTGACAGGGGGCCTCTCTGGGGCCAACGTCCTGACTTTC; CDR3 protein: CASSPTLTGGLSGANVLTF; J gene: TRBJ2-6; clone size: many; CDR3 length: 19; V gene: TRBV5-1; D gene: TRBD1
CDR3 DNA: TGTGCCAGCAGCTTAGCGGGCGCGGAGACCCAGTACTTC; CDR3 protein: CASSLAGAETQYF; J gene: TRBJ2-5; clone size: many; CDR3 length: 13; V gene: TRBV7-8; D gene: -
CDR3 DNA: TGTGCCAGCAGCCAAGATTTGGTGAACACAGATACGCAGTATTTT; CDR3 protein: CASSQDLVNTDTQYF; J gene: TRBJ2-3; clone size: few; CDR3 length: 15; V gene: TRBV4-2; D gene: -
CDR3 DNA: TGTGCCAGCAGCCAGGGTGTGGGACTAGCGGCCCTACAAGAGACCCAGTACTTC; CDR3 protein: CASSQGVGLAALQETQYF; J gene: TRBJ2-5; clone size: many; CDR3 length: 18; V gene: TRBV4-2; D gene: TRBD2
CDR3 DNA: TGTGCCAGCAGTCGCGGTGGGGAGCTGTTTTTT; CDR3 protein: CASSRGGELFF; J gene: TRBJ2-2; clone size: many; CDR3 length: 11; V gene: TRBV12-3/TRBV12-4; D gene: -
CDR3 DNA: TGTGCCAGCGCCAGGACAGGGACCTATAATGAAGCTTTCTTT; CDR3 protein: CASARTGTYNEAFF; J gene: TRBJ1-1; clone size: many; CDR3 length: 14; V gene: TRBV6-5; D gene: TRBD1
CDR3 DNA: TGCGCCAGCAGCTTGGGAGACGGCTTCTTTGGCTACACCTTC; CDR3 protein: CASSLGDGFFGYTF; J gene: TRBJ1-2; clone size: many; CDR3 length: 14; V gene: TRBV5-1; D gene: -
CDR3 DNA: TGTGCTAGCAGCTTAGGGGGGGTCCCAGAGACCCAGTACTTC; CDR3 protein: CASSLGGVPETQYF; J gene: TRBJ2-5; clone size: many; CDR3 length: 14; V gene: TRBV7-7; D gene: -
CDR3 DNA: TGTGCCAGCAGGATAAGTAGGGCCCCGAACACCGGGGAGCTGTTTTTT; CDR3 protein: CASRISRAPNTGELFF; J gene: TRBJ2-2; clone size: many; CDR3 length: 16; V gene: TRBV28; D gene: -
CDR3 DNA: TGTGCCAGCAGATCGCCGGGGGACGGAGCCTACGAGCAGTACTTC; CDR3 protein: CASRSPGDGAYEQYF; J gene: TRBJ2-7; clone size: many; CDR3 length: 15; V gene: TRBV6-6; D gene: -
CDR3 DNA: TGCGCCAGCAGCTTGGTTTATGGCAACGGGGCCCCGCGCGCCGGGGAGCTGTTTTTT; CDR3 protein: CASSLVYGNGAPRAGELFF; J gene: TRBJ2-2; clone size: many; CDR3 length: 19; V gene: TRBV5-1; D gene: -
CDR3 DNA: TGCGCCAGGGGGTTGGGGGGCTACAATGAGCAGTTCTTC; CDR3 protein: CARGLGGYNEQFF; J gene: TRBJ2-1; clone size: many; CDR3 length: 13; V gene: TRBV5-1; D gene: -
CDR3 DNA: TGTGCCAGCAGCTTAGTGAGGGGGACTGAAGCTTTCTTT; CDR3 protein: CASSLVRGTEAFF; J gene: TRBJ1-1; clone size: many; CDR3 length: 13; V gene: TRBV7-2; D gene: -
CDR3 DNA: TGTGCCAGCAGCCCAGACGGAGACCAGTTCTTC; CDR3 protein: CASSPDGDQFF; J gene: TRBJ2-1; clone size: many; CDR3 length: 11; V gene: TRBV11-2; D gene: -
CDR3 DNA: TGTGCCAGCAGCAGGGGTCCGTGGGACACCATATATTTT; CDR3 protein: CASSRGPWDTIYF; J gene: TRBJ1-3; clone size: many; CDR3 length: 13; V gene: TRBV6-6; D gene: -
CDR3 DNA: TGCGCCAGCAGCTTCCGGGGGAGTTCATTCACGAACACCGGGGAGCTGTTTTTT; CDR3 protein: CASSFRGSSFTNTGELFF; J gene: TRBJ2-2; clone size: many; CDR3 length: 18; V gene: TRBV5-1; D gene: -
CDR3 DNA: TGTGCCAGCAGCCGTTATGAGCAGTTCTTC; CDR3 protein: CASSRYEQFF; J gene: TRBJ2-1; clone size: many; CDR3 length: 10; V gene: TRBV12-3/TRBV12-4; D gene: -
CDR3 DNA: TGTGCCAGCAGTGAGGGCGGGCATGAAGAGACCCAGTACTTC; CDR3 protein: CASSEGGHEETQYF; J gene: TRBJ2-5; clone size: many; CDR3 length: 14; V gene: TRBV6-2/TRBV6-3; D gene: -
CDR3 DNA: TGCGCCAGCAGGGAGGGGGGGGTAGGGAATCAGCCCCAGCATTTT; CDR3 protein: CASREGGVGNQPQHF; J gene: TRBJ1-5; clone size: many; CDR3 length: 15; V gene: TRBV5-1; D gene: -
CDR3 DNA: TGCAGTGCTAACCCGGTTAGCGGGAGAGGGCAAGAGACCCAGTACTTC; CDR3 protein: CSANPVSGRGQETQYF; J gene: TRBJ2-5; clone size: many; CDR3 length: 16; V gene: TRBV20-1; D gene: TRBD2
CDR3 DNA: TGTGCCAGCAGTTATCAGAGCGGAGTAAACTACGAGCAGTACTTC; CDR3 protein: CASSYQSGVNYEQYF; J gene: TRBJ2-7; clone size: many; CDR3 length: 15; V gene: TRBV6-2/TRBV6-3; D gene: -
CDR3 DNA: TGCAGCGAGAAGGGTCCAGGGCGTGAAAAACTGTTTTTT; CDR3 protein: CSEKGPGREKLFF; J gene: TRBJ1-4; clone size: many; CDR3 length: 13; V gene: TRBV29-1; D gene: -
CDR3 DNA: TGTGCCAGCAGTTTACCTGGTAGCCAGCAGCCCCAGCATTTT; CDR3 protein: CASSLPGSQQPQHF; J gene: TRBJ1-5; clone size: many; CDR3 length: 14; V gene: TRBV28; D gene: -